A single sample gave rise to the 12 T cell receptor beta chains below, sequenced in a study of CD8+ T cells in alopecia areata (dated by TCRdb to the late 2010s). Taken with the paper, the label for treatment or condition translates to: oral pan-JAK inhibitor, 5-10 mg twice daily. Library preparation was by the immunoSEQ multiplex PCR assay. For TCR sequencing, RNA was extracted from every sample and reverse transcribed into cDNA to serve as template. Here the immuneACCESS table is served through TCRdb, limited to in-frame sequences with V and J called. Missing clones are a known gap in these copies; in checked studies unresolved V genes cover under half, and the rest lacks a known reason. The sample records some 180,000 clones, roughly half of which are singletons. The top ten clones comprise about 9.4% of the sample. The sequencing used CD8+ T cells sorted from blood, collected around week 54, from a patient treated with tofacitinib. The source is a human donor with alopecia areata.

This sequence joins TRBV2 and TRBJ1-2, with 7 bases aligning to TRBD1. CDR1 SNHLY and CDR2 FYNNEI come from the germline V gene. This CDR3 is 16 amino acids long. The ends lost 6 bases at V and 8 bases at J; junction bases unmatched: 18. CDR3: CASSLTLVNRGRGYTF. The CDR3 DNA is TGTGCCAGCAGCCTGACATTAGTTAACAGGGGTCGAGGCTACACCTTC.

The rearrangement uses TRBV20-1 and TRBJ1-1; D call uncertain. The V gene lost 5 bases and the J gene lost 2 bases, with 6 bases spanning the gap. CDR3 size: 11 residues. Germline lookup yields CDR1 DFQATT and CDR2 SNEGSKA (reference sequence). CDR3 in DNA: TGCAGTGCTCATCTAAACACTGAAGCTTTCTTT. It specifies CSAHLNTEAFF.

The CDR3 spells CASSPQGGRGPLHF. The CDR3 region has the DNA TGTGCCAGCAGCCCGCAAGGGGGGCGCGGACCCCTCCACTTT. The rearrangement joins TRBV9 to TRBJ1-6, with a possible D match to TRBD1 (6 bases). Germline V gene lookup returns CDR1 SGDLS and CDR2 YYNGEE. The V end lost 4 bases, the J end lost 12 bases, and 17 bases lay between the germline ends. The CDR3 is made up of 14 amino acids.

The chain combines TRBV15 with TRBJ1-5, with 9 nucleotides matching TRBD1. Germline V gene sequence: CDR1 LNHNV, CDR2 YYDKDF (reference sequence). The CDR3 has 14 amino acids. V was pared by 6 bases and J by 6 bases, with 6 bases of the junction left unmatched. For the CDR3, the DNA is TGTGCCACCAGTGGACAGGGGCCGGGTCAGCCCCAGCATTTT. It codes for CATSGQGPGQPQHF.

The J gene is TRBJ1-2, the V gene TRBV5-1, with D hard to call. V lost 5 bases, J lost 3 bases, and 14 bases lay in between. CDR1 SGHRS and CDR2 YFSETQ come from the germline V gene. The CDR3 is 14 amino acids. The DNA of the CDR3 is TGCGCCAGCAGACCAAAGCGCTTGGACTATGGCTACACCTTC. It encodes CASRPKRLDYGYTF.

The chain employs TRBV7-2 and TRBJ1-2; maybe TRBD1 (6 bases). CDR3 length: 15 amino acids. Germline CDR1 and CDR2: SGHTA and FQGNSA. V was shortened by 4 bases and J by 6 bases, with 18 bases between the two germline ends. CDR3: CASSSRDTYRNGYTF. CDR3 coding DNA: TGTGCCAGCAGCTCCCGGGACACCTACCGCAATGGCTACACCTTC. Complete variable domain (other parts from reference TRBV7-2 and TRBJ1-2): GAGVSQSPSNKVTEKGKDVELRCDPISGHTALYWYRQSLGQGLEFLIYFQGNSAPDKSGLPSDRFSAERTGGSVSTLTIQRTQQEDSAVYLCASSSRDTYRNGYTFGSGTRLTVV.

V usage is TRBV7-9 and J usage is TRBJ2-7; 9 bases fit TRBD1. V shed 4 bases and J 0 bases; nucleotides not matched to a gene: 7. Germline loops: CDR1 SEHNR, CDR2 FQNEAQ (reference sequence). The CDR3 spans 16 residues. As DNA, the CDR3 is TGTGCCAGCAGCTCCGACAGGGGGATCGTCTCCTACGAGCAGTACTTC. This gives the protein CASSSDRGIVSYEQYF.

The V and J genes are TRBV5-6 and TRBJ2-3; a weak D match, TRBD2 (5 bases). The germline CDR1 and CDR2 sequences are SGHDT and YYEEEE. V was clipped by 0 bases and J by 9 bases, with 8 bases between them. The CDR3 extends over 12 amino acids. CDR3 protein: CASSLGGYTQYF. The CDR3 nucleotides read TGTGCCAGCAGCTTGGGAGGGTACACGCAGTATTTT.

The genes are TRBV11-1 and TRBJ2-7; TRBD1 might be the D (6 bases). Germline-derived CDR1 and CDR2 are SGHAT and FQDESV (reference sequence). V was clipped by 5 bases and J by 4 bases, with 15 bases between them. The CDR3 has 14 residues. The CDR3 nucleotides read TGTGCCAGCAGCCCTAGTGGGGGCTCGTACGAGCAGTACTTC. It is translated as CASSPSGGSYEQYF.

Remarks on this clone: The sample has other DNA sequences that encode this CDR3 too. V and J are TRBV11-2 and TRBJ2-7; D is unclear. V was pared by 5 bases and J by 5 bases, with 7 bases between. This CDR3 is 11 amino acids long. Germline CDR1 SGHAT, CDR2 FQNNGV. This chain's CDR3 is CASSLGHEQYF. Here the CDR3 DNA reads TGTGCCAGCAGCCTGGGCCACGAGCAGTACTTC. Based on the CDR3 plus reference TRBV11-2 and TRBJ2-7, the full variable domain is EAGVAQSPRYKIIEKRQSVAFWCNPISGHATLYWYQQILGQGPKLLIQFQNNGVVDDSQLPKDRFSAERLKGVDSTLKIQPAKLEDSAVYLCASSLGHEQYFGPGTRLTVT.

The V call is TRBV27, the J call TRBJ1-1; maybe TRBD1 (5 bases). The CDR3 is 14 residues long. CDR1 MNHEY and CDR2 SMNVEV come from the germline V gene (reference sequence). V was clipped by 2 bases and J by 0 bases, with 7 bases between them. The CDR3 nucleotides read TGTGCCAGCAGTTTAGGGGCAATGAACACTGAAGCTTTCTTT. Translating gives CASSLGAMNTEAFF.

This clone was recorded a few times. This sequence joins TRBV29-1 and TRBJ2-7; TRBD1 might be the D (5 bases). V lost 0 bases and J lost 6, with 12 bases in between. The CDR3 totals 13 residues. Germline V gives CDR1 SQVTM, CDR2 ANQGSEA. The CDR3 nucleotides read TGCAGCGTTGAAGATCCTGAAGGGGCCGAGCAGTACTTC. The encoded protein is CSVEDPEGAEQYF.